These 26 T cell receptor beta chains share one sample of origin, sequenced in a study of shared clonotypes between healthy human individuals. Clones were read by immunoSEQ multiplex PCR, and TCRdb kept only the in-frame ones, dropping some. The profile shows millions of clones, around 90% of them singletons. The material sequenced was naive CD4+ T cells sorted from blood. Stated subset: CD45RA+ positively selected. These receptors were taken from a man younger than 35 in good health.

The chain uses TRBV14 and TRBJ2-7, with D possibly matching TRBD2 (5 bases). Germline CDR1 and CDR2: SGHDN and FVKESK. CDR3 length: 17 amino acids. V lost 2 bases, J lost 3 bases, and 20 bases lay in between. CDR3 nucleotide sequence: TGTGCCAGCAGCCAATTCGGAAGAGGGCCCCCTGGCTACGAGCAGTACTTC. Protein: CASSQFGRGPPGYEQYF.

The rearrangement uses TRBV5-1 and TRBJ2-7; 13 bases fit TRBD2. The CDR3 has 15 amino acids. Losses at the gene ends were 6 bases for V and 2 bases for J; bases not matched to a gene: 5. Germline CDR1 and CDR2: SGHRS and YFSETQ. In DNA form, the CDR3 reads TGCGCCAGCACGCTTGGGACTAGCGGGACCTACGAGCAGTACTTC. This translates into CASTLGTSGTYEQYF.

V gene TRBV7-2 combines with J gene TRBJ2-7, with 7 bases that match TRBD1. From germline, CDR1 is SGHTA and CDR2 FQGNSA. The V gene end was trimmed by 1 base and the J gene end by 7 bases; junction bases not matched to a gene: 10. This CDR3 is 15 amino acids long. The CDR3 nucleotides read TGTGCCAGCAGCTTAGGAGTCAAGGGGGCTTATGAGCAGTACTTC. The encoded protein is CASSLGVKGAYEQYF.

CDR3 loop: CASSGISEQFF. As DNA, the CDR3 is TGTGCCAGCTCTGGTATAAGTGAGCAGTTCTTC. The rearrangement links TRBV2 to TRBJ2-1, with D unclear. The length of the CDR3 is 11 residues. Trimming removed 8 bases at V and 9 bases at J, with 11 bases between. The germline V gene has CDR1 SNHLY and CDR2 FYNNEI.

The genes are TRBV7-8 and TRBJ2-7, with D possibly matching TRBD2 (5 bases). CDR3 length: 13 residues. The germline CDR1 and CDR2 sequences are SGHVS and FQNEAQ. The germline V and J ends were trimmed by 5 bases and 6 bases, with 14 bases remaining between them. CDR3 protein: CASSLRDSLEQYF. The CDR3 DNA follows: TGTGCCAGCAGCCTCCGGGATTCCCTCGAGCAGTACTTC. Using reference TRBV7-8 and TRBJ2-7 for the parts outside the CDR3, the full variable domain is GAGVSQSPRYKVAKRGQDVALRCDPISGHVSLFWYQQALGQGPEFLTYFQNEAQLDKSGLPSDRFFAERPEGSVSTLKIQRTQQEDSAVYLCASSLRDSLEQYFGPGTRLTVT.

The rearrangement joins TRBV29-1 to TRBJ2-2; no clear D. From germline, CDR1 is SQVTM and CDR2 ANQGSEA. The length of the CDR3 is 12 residues. The V and J ends lost 1 base and 6 bases respectively, with 6 bases between them. CDR3 DNA: TGCAGCGTTGAAGTCGCCGCCGGGGAGCTGTTTTTT. It encodes CSVEVAAGELFF.

The chain employs TRBV11-2 and TRBJ2-2; D possibly corresponds to TRBD1 (6 bases). Germline V CDR1 and CDR2: SGHAT, FQNNGV. V gave up 6 bases and J gave up 2 bases, with 16 bases separating them. The CDR3 runs to 16 residues. The CDR3 is CASSSQTGTNTGELFF. The CDR3 DNA reads as TGTGCCAGCAGTAGTCAGACAGGAACCAACACCGGGGAGCTGTTTTTT.

This chain connects TRBV7-8 to TRBJ1-2, with a tentative D call TRBD1 (6 bases). CDR1 and CDR2 from the germline V gene are SGHVS and FQNEAQ. V gave up 2 bases and J gave up 2 bases, with 12 bases separating them. This CDR3 contains 15 residues. CDR3 region: CASSLWQGTNYGYTF. The CDR3 DNA sequence: TGTGCCAGCAGCTTATGGCAGGGGACAAACTATGGCTACACCTTC. The variable domain in full, completed from reference TRBV7-8 and TRBJ1-2, reads GAGVSQSPRYKVAKRGQDVALRCDPISGHVSLFWYQQALGQGPEFLTYFQNEAQLDKSGLPSDRFFAERPEGSVSTLKIQRTQQEDSAVYLCASSLWQGTNYGYTFGSGTRLTVV.

This clone was observed a few times. The CDR3 loop is CAWSVTTPYGYTF. The CDR3, as DNA: TGTGCCTGGAGTGTGACGACACCCTATGGCTACACCTTC. The chain carries TRBV30 and TRBJ1-2, with unresolved D. This CDR3 has 13 amino acids. Germline V CDR1 and CDR2: GTSNPN, SVGIG (reference sequence). The V end lost 0 bases, the J end lost 4 bases, and 9 bases lay between the germline ends.

The chain is built from TRBV19 and TRBJ2-3, with 9 positions matching TRBD1. CDR1 and CDR2 from the germline V gene are LNHDA and SQIVND (reference sequence). This CDR3 has 15 amino acids. With 3 bases clipped from V and 5 bases from J, the junction kept 6 bases outside the gene matches. CDR3 DNA sequence: TGTGCCAGTAGTATGCCCGGACAGGGGAGAGATACGCAGTATTTT. Its protein is CASSMPGQGRDTQYF.

The V gene is TRBV5-1, the J gene TRBJ2-1; 10 nucleotides line up with TRBD1. Germline CDR1 is SGHRS and CDR2 is YFSETQ. Trimming at V came to 5 bases and at J to 6 bases, leaving 8 bases not matched to a gene. The CDR3 has 15 residues. For the CDR3, the DNA is TGCGCCAGCAGAACCGGGACAGGGGAGTTCAATGAGCAGTTCTTC. It encodes CASRTGTGEFNEQFF.

The chain employs TRBV5-3 and TRBJ2-2, with D tentatively TRBD1 (5 bases). TRBV5-3 is an ORF; its function is uncertain. V was clipped by 0 bases and J by 6 bases, with 18 bases between them. There are 17 residues in the CDR3. CDR3 coding DNA: TGTGCCAGAAGCTTGGGGGGCATATTTGTTTGGGCCGGGGAGCTGTTTTTT. It specifies CARSLGGIFVWAGELFF.

This clone has just one count. The same CDR3 can be traced to other DNA sequences in this sample. The rearrangement joins TRBV6-1 to TRBJ2-7; D possibly corresponds to TRBD2 (6 bases). This CDR3 is 14 amino acids long. The germline V gene encodes CDR1 MNHNS and CDR2 SASEGT. Trimming left V 2 bases short and J 2 bases short, with 10 bases between. CDR3 DNA sequence: TGTGCCAGCAGTGAACGGAGGGGTACCTACGAGCAGTACTTC. Its translation: CASSERRGTYEQYF.

On this clone: At the DNA level, this CDR3 is encoded by other sequences in the same sample as well. V and J are TRBV18 and TRBJ1-5; D remains ambiguous. The CDR3 is made up of 13 amino acids. Germline lookup yields CDR1 KGHSH and CDR2 LQKENI. The ends were cut back, 4 bases at V and 0 bases at J, with 4 bases in the middle. The CDR3 DNA reads TGTGCCAGCTCACTGGATAGCAATCAGCCCCAGCATTTT. Encoded protein: CASSLDSNQPQHF.

The J gene is TRBJ2-2, the V gene TRBV5-1, with D unclear. The CDR3 consists of 14 residues. V dropped 2 bases and J dropped 0 bases, with 5 bases sitting between them. CDR1 and CDR2 (germline): SGHRS, YFSETQ. The CDR3 DNA is TGCGCCAGCAGCTTCGTTACGAACACCGGGGAGCTGTTTTTT. Its protein is CASSFVTNTGELFF.

The chain has TRBV5-1 and TRBJ2-1; maybe TRBD2 (6 bases). The V end was cut by 4 bases, the J end by 7 bases, with 27 bases between. The germline CDR1 and CDR2 sequences are SGHRS and YFSETQ. This CDR3 is built from 18 residues. The CDR3 sequence: CASSPAGRGTRSRNEQFF. CDR3 sequence (DNA): TGCGCCAGCAGCCCGGCGGGTCGGGGGACCCGGTCCCGGAATGAGCAGTTCTTC.

The chain uses TRBV7-2 and TRBJ1-5; D uncertain. Germline values: CDR1 SGHTA, CDR2 FQGNSA. The CDR3 consists of 13 residues. V lost 6 bases to trimming and J lost 4 bases, with 10 bases between them. In nucleotides, the CDR3 is TGTGCCAGCAGTACGGACCTAAATCAGCCCCAGCATTTT. Its protein is CASSTDLNQPQHF.

The V gene is TRBV27, the J gene TRBJ1-5, with D perhaps matching TRBD1 (6 bases). The CDR3 extends over 15 amino acids. The ends were cut back, 6 bases at V and 6 bases at J, with 18 bases in the middle. Germline V CDR1 and CDR2: MNHEY, SMNVEV (reference sequence). CDR3 protein: CASSPRQGGSQPQHF. The CDR3 bases are TGTGCCAGCAGCCCACGACAAGGGGGGTCTCAGCCCCAGCATTTT.

The genes are TRBV7-9 and TRBJ2-7, with D unresolved. Germline values: CDR1 SEHNR, CDR2 FQNEAQ (reference sequence). V shed 4 bases and J shed 5 bases, with 9 bases lying between them. The CDR3 consists of 12 residues. CDR3 DNA sequence: TGTGCCAGCAGCTCGGGTTTGGACGAGCAGTACTTC. As protein: CASSSGLDEQYF.

The chain employs TRBV4-3 and TRBJ1-6; D is uncertain. V was trimmed by 0 bases and J by 0 bases, leaving 9 bases between them. The CDR3 is made up of 17 amino acids. CDR1 and CDR2 (germline): LGHNA, YSLEER. CDR3 loop: CASSQDIRNSYNSPLHF. CDR3 nucleotide sequence: TGCGCCAGCAGCCAAGACATCAGGAACTCCTATAATTCACCCCTCCACTTT.

The chain links TRBV2 to TRBJ2-7; D gene unclear. The germline gives CDR1 SNHLY, CDR2 FYNNEI. The CDR3 covers 13 residues. The V end lost 4 bases, the J end lost 6 bases, and 13 bases lay between the germline ends. The CDR3 sequence: CASSVNRGAEQYF. CDR3 nucleotide sequence: TGTGCCAGCAGTGTTAACCGAGGCGCCGAGCAGTACTTC.

The rearrangement uses TRBV5-1 and TRBJ2-5; TRBD1 is a possible D gene (6 bases). V lost 4 bases and J lost 0, with 7 bases in between. Germline loops: CDR1 SGHRS, CDR2 YFSETQ. There are 13 residues in the CDR3. The CDR3 DNA reads TGCGCCAGCAGCGGGGACAACCAAGAGACCCAGTACTTC. Its translation is CASSGDNQETQYF.

As for this clone: The same CDR3 is also encoded by other DNA sequences in this sample. Written as DNA, the CDR3 is TGCGCCAGCAGCTTGGGGGGGACAGGGCCGAACGAGCAGTACTTC. Protein sequence: CASSLGGTGPNEQYF. V gene TRBV5-1 combines with J gene TRBJ2-7; 9 bases match TRBD1. Losses at the gene ends were 0 bases for V and 5 bases for J; bases not matched to a gene: 6. This CDR3 has 15 residues. Germline V lookup: CDR1 SGHRS, CDR2 YFSETQ.

Only a few counts were recorded for this clone. The V call is TRBV28, the J call TRBJ1-1, with 7 bases lining up with TRBD1. V was clipped by 10 bases and J by 0 bases; unmatched bases: 5. Germline CDR1 MDHEN, CDR2 SYDVKM. CDR3 size: 13 residues. The CDR3 coding sequence is TGTGCCACCCAGACAGGGATGAACACTGAAGCTTTCTTT. It encodes CATQTGMNTEAFF.

This chain joins TRBV11-2 and TRBJ2-5, with 7 bases lining up with TRBD2. CDR1 SGHAT and CDR2 FQNNGV come from the germline V gene. V trimming: 1 base; J trimming: 4 bases; junction bases outside the gene matches: 3. The CDR3 is 14 amino acids. The CDR3 protein is CASSLGWGGETQYF. CDR3 bases: TGTGCCAGCAGCTTAGGTTGGGGGGGAGAGACCCAGTACTTC.

V usage is TRBV28 and J usage is TRBJ2-5, with a tentative D call TRBD1 (6 bases). V was trimmed by 6 bases and J by 2 bases, leaving 13 bases between them. Germline values: CDR1 MDHEN, CDR2 SYDVKM. The CDR3 is 14 residues long. The CDR3 here is CASSPLTGQETQYF. The CDR3 bases are TGTGCCAGCAGCCCCCTTACAGGGCAAGAGACCCAGTACTTC.